These 22 T cell receptor beta chains came from one sample sequenced in a study of cytomegalovirus exposure and HLA in healthy donors. The PCR employed 60 Vbeta primers together with 13 Jbeta primers. Sequenced by immunoSEQ multiplex PCR; TCRdb stores in-frame clones only, minus some. The sample gives about 94,000 clones, around two thirds of which show up once; under 4% is in the top ten. The sample taken for sequencing was PBMCs. These receptors came from a young man in good health and CMV-seronegative.

This clone was detected once. This sequence joins TRBV27 and TRBJ2-2; tentatively, D is TRBD2 (6 bases). The CDR3 loop spans 14 amino acids. Germline V CDR1 and CDR2: MNHEY, SMNVEV (reference sequence). Trimming shortened V by 6 bases and J by 6 bases, and 14 bases separated the two germline ends. CDR3 in amino acids: CASRGLGSSGELFF. The DNA of the CDR3 is TGTGCCAGCAGGGGACTGGGGTCGTCCGGGGAGCTGTTTTTT.

This sequence joins TRBV23-1 and TRBJ2-2; 14 bases fit TRBD2. TRBV23-1 qualifies as an ORF whose function is uncertain. Trimming took 2 bases from V and 7 from J; bases not matched to a gene: 18. This CDR3 has 21 amino acids. CDR3 protein: CASSQGGPRLAGGPVIGELFF. The CDR3 nucleotides read TGCGCCAGCAGTCAAGGTGGCCCGAGACTAGCGGGAGGGCCCGTTATCGGGGAGCTGTTTTTT.

J is TRBJ2-7 and V is TRBV28, with 8 bases aligning to TRBD2. Germline loops: CDR1 MDHEN, CDR2 SYDVKM. The CDR3 extends over 15 amino acids. V gave up 5 bases and J gave up 5 bases; unmatched junction bases: 11. The CDR3 loop is CASSTHSGAPHEQYF. CDR3 bases: TGTGCCAGCAGTACACATAGCGGGGCACCCCACGAGCAGTACTTC.

The chain carries TRBV7-3 and TRBJ2-7, with D maybe TRBD2 (5 bases). Germline V gives CDR1 SGHTA, CDR2 FQGTGA. CDR3 length: 14 amino acids. V gave up 0 bases and J gave up 4 bases, with 10 bases separating them. The CDR3 is CASSLTGDYYEQYF. Written as DNA, the CDR3 is TGTGCCAGCAGCTTAACGGGCGACTATTACGAGCAGTACTTC.

The CDR3 sequence: CASSPGTGYHEQYF. CDR3 nucleotide sequence: TGCGCCAGCAGCCCCGGGACAGGGTACCACGAGCAGTACTTC. The chain links TRBV5-1 to TRBJ2-7, with 9 bases that match TRBD1. CDR1 and CDR2 (germline): SGHRS, YFSETQ. Germline trimming cut 4 bases from V and 5 bases from J; bases unmatched to any gene: 7. The CDR3 spans 14 residues.

This clone has a single count. The rearrangement links TRBV5-5 to TRBJ2-7; 7 bases line up with TRBD2. There are 15 residues in the CDR3. CDR1 is SGHKS and CDR2 is YYEKEE in the germline V gene (reference sequence). V lost 1 base, J lost 2 bases, and 6 bases stayed unmatched. Written as DNA, the CDR3 is TGTGCCAGCAGCTTGTTACTAGCGAGAACCTACGAGCAGTACTTC. Its protein is CASSLLLARTYEQYF.

The rearrangement links TRBV7-2 to TRBJ2-7; D may be TRBD1 (6 bases). Germline CDR1 SGHTA, CDR2 FQGNSA. The CDR3 contains 13 residues. V lost 1 base and J lost 5, with 9 bases in between. CDR3 coding DNA: TGTGCCAGCAGCTTAGACGCAGGGGACGAGCAGTACTTC. Its protein product is CASSLDAGDEQYF. Filled out from reference TRBV7-2 and TRBJ2-7, the complete variable domain reads GAGVSQSPSNKVTEKGKDVELRCDPISGHTALYWYRQSLGQGLEFLIYFQGNSAPDKSGLPSDRFSAERTGGSVSTLTIQRTQQEDSAVYLCASSLDAGDEQYFGPGTRLTVT.

This clone was observed a handful of times. The rearrangement joins TRBV7-3 to TRBJ2-3, with D possibly TRBD1 on 6 matching bases. V lost 3 bases to trimming and J lost 6 bases, with 10 bases between them. CDR1 is SGHTA and CDR2 is FQGTGA in the germline V gene. This CDR3 has 13 amino acids. CDR3 sequence reads: CASSFHREDTQYF. The CDR3 nucleotides are TGTGCCAGCAGCTTTCACAGGGAGGATACGCAGTATTTT.

The CDR3 nucleotides read TGCGCCAGCAGCCATGAAGCGGGGGACACAGATACGCAGTATTTT. This sequence encodes CASSHEAGDTDTQYF. V usage is TRBV4-3 and J usage is TRBJ2-3; 8 positions match TRBD2. The CDR3 is 15 residues long. Germline values: CDR1 LGHNA, CDR2 YSLEER. V dropped 3 bases and J dropped 2; count of bases not matched to a gene: 4.

The chain links TRBV4-1 to TRBJ2-2, with TRBD2 matching over 12 bases. The V gene's germline CDR1 is MGHRA and CDR2 YSYEKL. The CDR3 is made up of 17 amino acids. Germline trimming cut 1 base from V and 4 bases from J; bases unmatched to any gene: 4. The CDR3: CASSQARLAGATGELFF. CDR3 in DNA: TGCGCCAGCAGCCAAGCAAGACTAGCGGGAGCCACCGGGGAGCTGTTTTTT.

J is TRBJ1-1 and V is TRBV5-1; a weak D match, TRBD1 (5 bases). This CDR3 is built from 15 residues. The V end lost 7 bases, the J end lost 2 bases, and 18 bases lay between the germline ends. CDR1 is SGHRS and CDR2 is YFSETQ in the germline V gene. The CDR3 loop reads CASSKGGGENTEAFF. CDR3 sequence (DNA): TGCGCCAGCTCAAAGGGAGGAGGGGAAAACACTGAAGCTTTCTTT.

This clone was picked up a small number of times. The chain combines TRBV7-9 with TRBJ1-3; the D gene is possibly TRBD1 (5 bases). Trimming left V 2 bases short and J 1 base short, with 9 bases between. Germline V gene lookup returns CDR1 SEHNR and CDR2 FQNEAQ (reference sequence). The CDR3 has 15 amino acids. CDR3 residues: CASSLSGLSGNTIYF. The CDR3 nucleotides are TGTGCCAGCAGCTTATCAGGGTTGTCTGGAAACACCATATATTTT. The variable domain in full, with the rest retrieved from reference TRBV7-9 and TRBJ1-3, is DTGVSQNPRHKITKRGQNVTFRCDPISEHNRLYWYRQTLGQGPEFLTYFQNEAQLEKSRLLSDRFSAERPKGSFSTLEIQRTEQGDSAMYLCASSLSGLSGNTIYFGEGSWLTVV.

V and J are TRBV6-5 and TRBJ2-7; 12 nucleotides line up with TRBD1. Unmatched junction bases numbered 8, after V lost 10 bases and J lost 4 bases. Per germline, CDR1 MNHEY and CDR2 SVGAGI. The CDR3 runs 14 residues. CDR3 protein: CAISPGQGAYEQYF. CDR3 nucleotide sequence: TGTGCCATCTCGCCGGGACAGGGGGCGTACGAGCAGTACTTC.

Here the CDR3 DNA reads TGTGCTAGTGGTTTGACATACCTCCTCCGATCTGGGGCCAACGTCCTGACTTTC. It translates to CASGLTYLLRSGANVLTF. The gene calls are TRBV12-5 and TRBJ2-6; D call uncertain. The length of the CDR3 is 18 residues. CDR1 LGHNT and CDR2 FRNRAP come from the germline V gene. The V gene lost 2 bases and the J gene lost 1 base, with 15 bases spanning the gap.

This rearrangement joins TRBV19 to TRBJ2-1, with 8 nucleotides matching TRBD1. The CDR3 runs 14 residues. V gave up 3 bases and J gave up 8 bases; unmatched junction bases: 6. The germline V gene encodes CDR1 LNHDA and CDR2 SQIVND (reference sequence). The CDR3 bases are TGTGCCAGTAGTATTCGGCAGGGGGCGGATGAGCAGTTCTTC. Translation: CASSIRQGADEQFF.

V is TRBV19 and J is TRBJ1-5; D unclear. This CDR3 contains 12 residues. V lost 3 bases and J lost 4, with 4 bases in between. The germline V gene has CDR1 LNHDA and CDR2 SQIVND (reference sequence). CDR3: CASSIGNQPQHF. The CDR3 DNA sequence: TGTGCCAGTAGTATCGGTAATCAGCCCCAGCATTTT.

The J gene is TRBJ1-5, the V gene TRBV2; D remains ambiguous. This CDR3 is built from 14 residues. Trimming took 1 base from V and 6 from J, leaving 10 bases between them. Germline lookup yields CDR1 SNHLY and CDR2 FYNNEI. CDR3 sequence reads: CASSEEAGIQPQHF. The CDR3 DNA sequence: TGTGCCAGCAGTGAAGAGGCAGGTATTCAGCCCCAGCATTTT.

The rearrangement joins TRBV5-4 to TRBJ2-5; TRBD2 agrees at 10 bases. V dropped 4 bases and J dropped 7; count of bases not matched to a gene: 10. This CDR3 has 15 amino acids. Germline assignment: CDR1 SGHNT and CDR2 YYREEE (reference sequence). CDR3 sequence: CASSTRSGGGGTQYF. CDR3 DNA sequence: TGTGCCAGCAGCACACGCAGCGGGGGGGGCGGGACCCAGTACTTC.

The chain combines TRBV7-3 with TRBJ2-3, with 14 bases aligning to TRBD2. The J segment lost 6 bases and the V segment lost 6 bases, leaving 5 bases of the junction unmatched. The CDR3 consists of 15 residues. Per germline, CDR1 SGHTA and CDR2 FQGTGA. The CDR3 DNA is TGTGCCAGCAGACGACTAGCGGGAGGGCCCGATACGCAGTATTTT. Translating it yields CASRRLAGGPDTQYF. Full variable domain (remainder filled in from reference TRBV7-3 and TRBJ2-3): GAGVSQTPSNKVTEKGKYVELRCDPISGHTALYWYRQSLGQGPEFLIYFQGTGAADDSGLPNDRFFAVRPEGSVSTLKIQRTERGDSAVYLCASRRLAGGPDTQYFGPGTRLTVL.

The gene calls are TRBV11-2 and TRBJ2-2; weak D call: TRBD1 (5 bases). V was pared by 4 bases and J by 5 bases, with 11 bases between. The CDR3 runs 14 residues. Germline V gene data show CDR1 as SGHAT and CDR2 as FQNNGV. The CDR3 loop is CASSSYQGTGELFF. The CDR3 region has the DNA TGTGCCAGCAGCTCTTACCAGGGAACCGGGGAGCTGTTTTTT.

This chain connects TRBV7-3 to TRBJ2-5; 7 bases align to TRBD1. Germline assignment: CDR1 SGHTA and CDR2 FQGTGA. The ends lost 1 base at V and 2 bases at J; junction bases unmatched: 4. There are 15 residues in the CDR3. The CDR3 region has the DNA TGTGCCAGCAGCTTAAAGACAGGGCCACAAGAGACCCAGTACTTC. Its protein product is CASSLKTGPQETQYF.

The genes are TRBV6-5 and TRBJ2-5, with TRBD2 matching over 11 bases. The closer fit of TRBJ2-7 to the DNA end suggests the J call may be wrong. The CDR3 contains 15 residues. Looked up from germline, CDR1 is MNHEY and CDR2 is SVGAGI. CDR3 amino acids: CASSLSGGGPYEQYF. The CDR3 DNA reads TGTGCCAGCAGTCTTAGCGGGGGGGGACCCTACGAGCAGTACTTC.